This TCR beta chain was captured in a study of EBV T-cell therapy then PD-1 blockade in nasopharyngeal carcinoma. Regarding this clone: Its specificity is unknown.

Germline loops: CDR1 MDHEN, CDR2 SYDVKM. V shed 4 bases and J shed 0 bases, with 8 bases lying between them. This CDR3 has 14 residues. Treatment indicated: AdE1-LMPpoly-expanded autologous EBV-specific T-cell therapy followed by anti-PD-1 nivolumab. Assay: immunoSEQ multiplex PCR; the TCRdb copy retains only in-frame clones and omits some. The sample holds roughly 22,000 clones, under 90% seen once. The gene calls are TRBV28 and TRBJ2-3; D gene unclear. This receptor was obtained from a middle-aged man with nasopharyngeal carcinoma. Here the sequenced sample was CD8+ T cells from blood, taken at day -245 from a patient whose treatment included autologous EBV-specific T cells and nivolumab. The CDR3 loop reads CASSSLTSTDTQYF. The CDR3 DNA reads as TGTGCCAGCAGTTCTTTAACAAGCACAGATACGCAGTATTTT.